Below, 20 T cell receptor beta chains from the same sample are listed, as sequenced in a study of blood T cell repertoires in COVID-19. Repertoires were generated with immunoSEQ multiplex PCR, while TCRdb's copy carries only in-frame clones and drops some. Among approximately 180,000 clones listed, roughly 87% were seen once. Input material: peripheral blood. These receptor sequences come from a woman between 45 and 60 years old with acute or convalescent COVID-19.

V and J are TRBV2 and TRBJ1-5, with TRBD1 matching 12 bases. Germline V gives CDR1 SNHLY, CDR2 FYNNEI. This CDR3 comprises 18 residues. V was clipped by 5 bases and J by 6 bases; unmatched bases: 14. The CDR3 sequence is CASSSPRDRGLVSQPQHF. In nucleotides, the CDR3 is TGTGCCAGCAGTTCCCCTCGGGACAGGGGGCTTGTAAGTCAGCCCCAGCATTTT.

This clone occurred once. The chain recombines TRBV6-2 or TRBV6-3 with TRBJ1-2, with D unresolved. The CDR3 length is 13 residues. Trimming cost V 2 bases and J 6 bases, with 10 bases left between them. Per the germline V gene, CDR1 is MNHEY and CDR2 is SVGEGT. The CDR3 region is CASSYEGLDGYTF. The CDR3 coding sequence is TGTGCCAGCAGTTACGAGGGTTTGGATGGCTACACCTTC.

The rearrangement links TRBV5-4 to TRBJ1-1, with no clear D. There are 15 residues in the CDR3. The V gene lost 1 base and the J gene lost 3 bases, with 13 bases spanning the gap. Looked up from germline, CDR1 is SGHNT and CDR2 is YYREEE (reference sequence). In DNA form, the CDR3 reads TGTGCCAGCAGCTTGACTGCCGGCGGGGACACTGAAGCTTTCTTT. Residues: CASSLTAGGDTEAFF.

This clone was found once. The rearrangement joins TRBV12-5 to TRBJ1-6; no definite D call. Trimming took off 1 base at V and 7 bases at J, with 8 bases between the two ends. The CDR3 runs to 14 residues. Per germline, CDR1 LGHNT and CDR2 FRNRAP. Written as DNA, the CDR3 is TGTGCTAGTGGTTTGGGGCAGTTAAATTCACCCCTCCACTTT. This gives the protein CASGLGQLNSPLHF. The full variable domain, in which reference TRBV12-5 and TRBJ1-6 provide the parts outside the CDR3, is DARVTQTPRHKVTEMGQEVTMRCQPILGHNTVFWYRQTMMQGLELLAYFRNRAPLDDSGMPKDRFSAEMPDATLATLKIQPSEPRDSAVYFCASGLGQLNSPLHFGNGTRLTVT.

The chain employs TRBV19 and TRBJ1-4; D may be TRBD1 (5 bases). V was cut by 4 bases and J by 0 bases, with 18 bases left in between. CDR3 length equals 18 residues. Germline V CDR1 and CDR2: LNHDA, SQIVND (reference sequence). The CDR3 sequence: CASSSPGGLGATNEKLFF. For the CDR3, the DNA is TGTGCCAGTAGTAGCCCGGGGGGTCTTGGTGCAACTAATGAAAAACTGTTTTTT.

This clone was seen a few times. The V gene is TRBV19, the J gene TRBJ1-2; 7 nucleotides align to TRBD1. The germline gives CDR1 LNHDA, CDR2 SQIVND (reference sequence). The V gene end was trimmed by 7 bases and the J gene end by 2 bases; junction bases not matched to a gene: 13. This CDR3 has 16 amino acids. DNA of the CDR3: TGTGCCAGTACGGCCCTGGGTGGGACAGCGAACTATGGCTACACCTTC. This sequence encodes CASTALGGTANYGYTF. The full variable domain, with the rest looked up from reference TRBV19 and TRBJ1-2, is DGGITQSPKYLFRKEGQNVTLSCEQNLNHDAMYWYRQDPGQGLRLIYYSQIVNDFQKGDIAEGYSVSREKKESFPLTVTSAQKNPTAFYLCASTALGGTANYGYTFGSGTRLTVV.

The chain links TRBV19 to TRBJ2-7, with TRBD1 matching over 7 bases. The CDR3 has 17 residues. V trimming: 0 bases; J trimming: 7 bases; junction bases outside the gene matches: 15. Germline V lookup: CDR1 LNHDA, CDR2 SQIVND (reference sequence). The CDR3 is CASSIEGKTGDVGEQYF. CDR3 coding DNA: TGTGCCAGTAGTATAGAGGGAAAAACAGGGGACGTGGGAGAGCAGTACTTC.

This rearrangement joins TRBV7-9 to TRBJ2-5; D not certain. The germline V gene has CDR1 SEHNR and CDR2 FQNEAQ (reference sequence). V was trimmed by 5 bases and J by 5 bases, leaving 9 bases between them. CDR3 length: 12 amino acids. The CDR3 spells CASSQMFETQYF. The CDR3 DNA reads as TGTGCCAGCAGCCAGATGTTCGAGACCCAGTACTTC.

This clone appeared a few times. V usage is TRBV6-2 or TRBV6-3 and J usage is TRBJ1-3, with D perhaps matching TRBD1 (6 bases). The CDR3 sequence is 16 residues long. CDR1 MNHEY and CDR2 SVGEGT come from the germline V gene. Between the trimmed V and J ends, which lost 2 bases and 3 bases, there was a span of 14 bases. CDR3 in amino acids: CASSYEKTGNGNTIYF. CDR3 sequence (DNA): TGTGCCAGCAGTTACGAGAAAACAGGGAATGGAAACACCATATATTTT.

A single count supports this clone. The same CDR3 also results from other DNA sequences found in this sample. The chain carries TRBV12-3 or TRBV12-4 and TRBJ2-7; 12 bases are shared with TRBD2. The length of the CDR3 is 13 residues. V gave up 6 bases and J gave up 3 bases; unmatched junction bases: 0. CDR3 sequence reads: CASRTSGSYEQYF. The CDR3 DNA is TGTGCCAGCAGGACTAGCGGGAGCTACGAGCAGTACTTC.

The rearrangement links TRBV28 to TRBJ1-1, with D perhaps matching TRBD1 (6 bases). In germline, CDR1 is MDHEN, CDR2 SYDVKM. CDR3 length: 15 residues. V lost 4 bases and J 1 base, leaving 13 bases between the germline ends. The CDR3 loop reads CASSSPPTGNTEAFF. Written as DNA, the CDR3 is TGTGCCAGCAGTTCGCCTCCGACAGGGAACACTGAAGCTTTCTTT.

The V and J genes are TRBV30 and TRBJ2-3, with D unresolved. The V and J ends lost 3 bases and 4 bases respectively, with 8 bases between them. CDR3 length equals 12 residues. Germline V gene lookup returns CDR1 GTSNPN and CDR2 SVGIG (reference sequence). The chain's CDR3 is CAWRQAADTQYF. The CDR3 DNA reads as TGTGCCTGGAGGCAGGCCGCAGATACGCAGTATTTT.

This clone showed up just once. This chain uses TRBV9 with TRBJ1-1; D remains ambiguous. The germline V gene encodes CDR1 SGDLS and CDR2 YYNGEE. This CDR3 region has 15 residues. V lost 2 bases and J lost 2, with 13 bases in between. The CDR3 sequence: CASSVTTADNTEAFF. CDR3 bases: TGTGCCAGCAGCGTGACGACTGCGGATAACACTGAAGCTTTCTTT. Based on the CDR3 plus reference TRBV9 and TRBJ1-1, the full variable domain is DSGVTQTPKHLITATGQRVTLRCSPRSGDLSVYWYQQSLDQGLQFLIQYYNGEERAKGNILERFSAQQFPDLHSELNLSSLELGDSALYFCASSVTTADNTEAFFGQGTRLTVV.

The chain links TRBV27 to TRBJ1-2; TRBD1 matches at 9 bases. Germline V lookup: CDR1 MNHEY, CDR2 SMNVEV (reference sequence). Trimming cost V 3 bases and J 7 bases; bases outside gene matches: 3. The CDR3 runs to 13 residues. CDR3 sequence reads: CASSFGTGSGYTF. The CDR3, as DNA: TGTGCCAGCAGTTTCGGGACAGGGAGTGGCTACACCTTC.

The V gene is TRBV7-9, the J gene TRBJ1-1; D might be TRBD1 (5 bases). This CDR3 contains 14 residues. Germline V CDR1 and CDR2: SEHNR, FQNEAQ (reference sequence). The V end lost 2 bases, the J end lost 3 bases, and 10 bases lay between the germline ends. The CDR3 region is CASSLQGSDTEAFF. CDR3 nucleotides: TGTGCCAGCAGCTTACAGGGATCTGACACTGAAGCTTTCTTT.

V and J are TRBV11-2 and TRBJ1-4, with D maybe TRBD1 (5 bases). The germline V and J ends were trimmed by 0 bases and 8 bases, with 10 bases remaining between them. Germline-derived CDR1 and CDR2 are SGHAT and FQNNGV. CDR3 length: 14 residues. CDR3 sequence: CASSLDRGREKLFF. The DNA for the CDR3 is TGTGCCAGCAGCTTAGACCGGGGGAGGGAAAAACTGTTTTTT.

V usage is TRBV7-9 and J usage is TRBJ2-7, with D unclear. With 1 base removed from V and 9 bases from J, the gap between germline ends came to 10 bases. The V gene's germline CDR1 is SEHNR and CDR2 FQNEAQ (reference sequence). This CDR3 is built from 12 residues. CDR3 residues: CASSLDTRGQYF. For the CDR3, the DNA is TGTGCCAGCAGCTTAGATACTCGAGGGCAGTACTTC. The full variable domain, rest sourced from reference TRBV7-9 and TRBJ2-7, is DTGVSQNPRHKITKRGQNVTFRCDPISEHNRLYWYRQTLGQGPEFLTYFQNEAQLEKSRLLSDRFSAERPKGSFSTLEIQRTEQGDSAMYLCASSLDTRGQYFGPGTRLTVT.

This clone was detected only once. This chain links TRBV7-2 with TRBJ2-7; possible D gene TRBD1, 5 bases. The germline V gene encodes CDR1 SGHTA and CDR2 FQGNSA. There are 16 residues in the CDR3. Trimming removed 4 bases from V and 0 bases from J, with 16 bases in between. CDR3 loop: CASSSKVAGPSYEQYF. The CDR3 region has the DNA TGTGCCAGCAGCTCAAAGGTGGCAGGGCCCTCCTACGAGCAGTACTTC.

The chain has TRBV15 and TRBJ2-1; D is perhaps TRBD1 (5 bases). The CDR3 loop spans 15 amino acids. Trimming removed 8 bases from V and 1 base from J, with 15 bases in between. Looked up from germline, CDR1 is LNHNV and CDR2 is YYDKDF (reference sequence). As DNA, the CDR3 is TGTGCCACCGCTCCCTCAAGGGGTTCCTACAATGAGCAGTTCTTC. Translating it yields CATAPSRGSYNEQFF.

The V gene is TRBV7-8, the J gene TRBJ1-6, with TRBD1 identical over 8 bases. The CDR3 is made up of 18 amino acids. Losses at the gene ends were 5 bases for V and 4 bases for J; bases not matched to a gene: 13. Germline CDR1 SGHVS, CDR2 FQNEAQ. The CDR3 reads CASSVPSGDRLYNSPLHF. The CDR3 coding sequence is TGTGCCAGCAGCGTCCCTAGCGGGGACAGGCTTTATAATTCACCCCTCCACTTT. The whole variable domain, filled in from reference TRBV7-8 and TRBJ1-6, reads GAGVSQSPRYKVAKRGQDVALRCDPISGHVSLFWYQQALGQGPEFLTYFQNEAQLDKSGLPSDRFFAERPEGSVSTLKIQRTQQEDSAVYLCASSVPSGDRLYNSPLHFGNGTRLTVT.